The text below deals with one TCR beta chain. Its antigen is currently unknown. Assay: immunoSEQ multiplex PCR; the TCRdb copy retains only in-frame clones and omits some. The sample yields about 140,000 clones, around nine tenths seen once. The data derive from a study of cytomegalovirus exposure and HLA in healthy donors. Study-wide findings and caveats: It was found in a later analysis that first-cohort TCR clusters tended to co-occur in the 100 to 150 validation repertoires. As was reported, the classifier diagnosed cytomegalovirus status with high specificity and sensitivity.

This clonotype was sampled from a woman under 30 in good health and CMV-seropositive. The sample consisted of PBMCs.

The CDR3 protein is CASSQDWRGEGHEQFF. The DNA for the CDR3 is TGTGCCAGCAGCCAAGATTGGCGGGGGGAGGGGCATGAGCAGTTCTTC. The chain links TRBV4-2 to TRBJ2-1, with 8 bases that match TRBD2. The V gene's germline CDR1 is LGHNA and CDR2 YNFKEQ. The trim removed 0 bases at V and 8 bases at J, leaving 9 bases unmatched. The CDR3 is 16 amino acids.